Below are 19 T cell receptor beta chains sequenced from a single sample in a study of T cell repertoires in cytomegalovirus infection. Their antigens are not known. TCRdb reprocessed the reads via MiXCR and lists one record per CDR3 protein. In the table there are about 110,000 distinct CDR3 sequences, roughly 9.1% of which are singletons. Sample: PBMCs, sequenced either directly or after in vitro stimulation (not recorded which). The receptors stem from a human donor in good health (CMV status not recorded). Some clones in this sample may be carry-over from other donors' samples.

This chain uses TRBV5-6 with TRBJ2-2; D gene uncertain. In germline, CDR1 is SGHDT, CDR2 YYEEEE. V was shortened by 4 bases and J by 2 bases, with 12 bases between the two germline ends. The CDR3 covers 15 residues. The CDR3 DNA is TGTGCCAGCAGCCGGCTCGACAAAAACACCGGGGAGCTGTTTTTT. Amino acids: CASSRLDKNTGELFF.

This clonotype occurred a few times. The J gene is TRBJ2-2, the V gene TRBV7-9; D unresolved. Trimming stripped 4 bases from V and 7 bases from J, with 16 bases between. Germline values: CDR1 SEHNR, CDR2 FQNEAQ (reference sequence). The CDR3 runs 15 residues. The CDR3 bases are TGTGCCAGCAGCTCCCGCGGAGCAGTCATCGGGGAGCTGTTTTTT. Translated, it gives CASSSRGAVIGELFF.

This clonotype showed up just a few times. The rearrangement links TRBV27 to TRBJ2-3, with D perhaps TRBD2 (5 bases). The CDR3 is made up of 15 amino acids. Trimming shortened V by 1 base and J by 4 bases, and 12 bases separated the two germline ends. Germline loops: CDR1 MNHEY, CDR2 SMNVEV (reference sequence). CDR3 in amino acids: CASSLLARWPDTQYF. The CDR3 bases are TGTGCCAGCAGTTTATTAGCGAGGTGGCCAGATACGCAGTATTTT.

V is TRBV6-2 or TRBV6-3 and J is TRBJ2-7; the match to TRBD2 covers 10 bases. V shed 6 bases and J 5 bases; nucleotides not matched to a gene: 7. The CDR3 loop spans 14 amino acids. Germline V gene sequence: CDR1 MNHEY, CDR2 SVGEGT. The CDR3 loop is CASSASGSPHEQYF. The CDR3 DNA sequence: TGTGCCAGCAGCGCTAGCGGGAGCCCCCACGAGCAGTACTTC.

This clonotype occurred many times. The chain combines TRBV7-3 with TRBJ2-2; 7 bases align to TRBD1. The CDR3 length is 17 residues. With 3 bases clipped from V and 2 bases from J, the junction kept 9 bases outside the gene matches. Per germline, CDR1 SGHTA and CDR2 FQGTGA. CDR3 region: CASSLRTGAENTGELFF. CDR3 bases: TGTGCCAGCAGCTTGCGTACAGGGGCCGAAAACACCGGGGAGCTGTTTTTT.

In this sample, this clonotype turned up many times. This rearrangement joins TRBV20-1 to TRBJ2-3; no definite D call. Looked up from germline, CDR1 is DFQATT and CDR2 is SNEGSKA (reference sequence). Trimming pared 3 bases from V and 6 bases from J, leaving 28 bases between. This CDR3 has 18 amino acids. The CDR3 nucleotides read TGCAGTGCTAGCTCACCCTTTAAGGGTGATGAGAGTGGGGATACGCAGTATTTT. Protein: CSASSPFKGDESGDTQYF.

This clonotype has just a few counts. The chain couples TRBV18 to TRBJ1-2, with a tentative D call TRBD1 (5 bases). Germline values: CDR1 KGHSH, CDR2 LQKENI. The CDR3 contains 15 residues. V lost 6 bases, J lost 6 bases, and 20 bases lay in between. The CDR3, as DNA: TGTGCCAGCTCTGCCGGGGGATCGGCTGGGAATGGCTACACCTTC. Protein product: CASSAGGSAGNGYTF. Supplemented by reference TRBV18 and TRBJ1-2, the full variable domain reads NAGVMQNPRHLVRRRGQEARLRCSPMKGHSHVYWYRQLPEEGLKFMVYLQKENIIDESGMPKERFSAEFPKEGPSILRIQQVVRGDSAAYFCASSAGGSAGNGYTFGSGTRLTVV.

This clonotype was seen at least ten times. CDR3 amino acids: CASSSLSSAGGWNEQFF. CDR3 DNA: TGTGCCAGCAGCTCCCTGTCTTCAGCGGGAGGGTGGAATGAGCAGTTCTTC. This chain uses TRBV7-2 with TRBJ2-1, with 10 bases lining up with TRBD2. Germline V gene sequence: CDR1 SGHTA, CDR2 FQGNSA. Trimming at V came to 4 bases and at J to 7 bases, leaving 13 bases not matched to a gene. The CDR3 loop spans 17 amino acids.

In its sample, this clonotype was seen many times. The chain employs TRBV7-2 and TRBJ2-5, with D maybe TRBD2 (5 bases). The V and J ends lost 3 bases and 1 base respectively, with 9 bases between them. Germline V gene lookup returns CDR1 SGHTA and CDR2 FQGNSA. The CDR3 contains 14 residues. The CDR3 protein is CASSLAGAQETQYF. The CDR3 coding sequence is TGTGCCAGCAGCTTGGCGGGTGCCCAAGAGACCCAGTACTTC.

The rearrangement joins TRBV12-3 or TRBV12-4 to TRBJ1-2; D is undetermined. CDR3 size: 14 residues. The ends were cut back, 6 bases at V and 4 bases at J, with 15 bases in the middle. CDR3: CASRSTPGSYGYTF. The CDR3 DNA reads TGTGCCAGCAGGTCAACCCCGGGGAGCTATGGCTACACCTTC.

This clonotype was counted only a few times. This rearrangement joins TRBV7-6 to TRBJ2-2; no clear D. This CDR3 contains 14 residues. Germline V gene data show CDR1 as SGHVS and CDR2 as FNYEAQ. Trimming cost V 4 bases and J 6 bases, with 12 bases left between them. CDR3 sequence (DNA): TGTGCCAGCAGCTCCACGGGTGCGGCCGGGGAGCTGTTTTTT. This codes for CASSSTGAAGELFF.

This clonotype was recorded many times. This chain uses TRBV7-2 with TRBJ1-4; TRBD1 aligns across 7 bases. CDR3 length: 15 amino acids. V shed 4 bases, J shed 8 bases, and the junction held 10 bases outside the gene matches. The germline gives CDR1 SGHTA, CDR2 FQGNSA. CDR3 coding DNA: TGTGCCAGCAGCTCTTCAGGGGGATGGGGCGAAAAACTGTTTTTT. Translation: CASSSSGGWGEKLFF. Full variable domain (missing parts from reference TRBV7-2 and TRBJ1-4): GAGVSQSPSNKVTEKGKDVELRCDPISGHTALYWYRQSLGQGLEFLIYFQGNSAPDKSGLPSDRFSAERTGGSVSTLTIQRTQQEDSAVYLCASSSSGGWGEKLFFGSGTQLSVL.

This clonotype has ten or more counts. The chain recombines TRBV7-8 with TRBJ1-2, with D perhaps matching TRBD1 (5 bases). This CDR3 has 14 amino acids. V was shortened by 1 base and J by 3 bases, with 9 bases between the two germline ends. CDR1 is SGHVS, CDR2 FQNEAQ, per germline. The CDR3: CASSLETGHYGYTF. DNA of the CDR3: TGTGCCAGCAGCTTAGAAACAGGCCACTATGGCTACACCTTC.

This clonotype was observed many times. CDR3 DNA: TGTGCTAGTGGTTTAGGGGGGTCGAACACTGAAGCTTTCTTT. Its protein product is CASGLGGSNTEAFF. J is TRBJ1-1 and V is TRBV12-5, with a weak D call TRBD1 (6 bases). There are 14 residues in the CDR3. Trimming cost V 3 bases and J 1 base, with 9 bases left between them. CDR1 and CDR2 from the germline V gene are LGHNT and FRNRAP. The complete variable domain, with remaining parts taken from reference TRBV12-5 and TRBJ1-1, reads DARVTQTPRHKVTEMGQEVTMRCQPILGHNTVFWYRQTMMQGLELLAYFRNRAPLDDSGMPKDRFSAEMPDATLATLKIQPSEPRDSAVYFCASGLGGSNTEAFFGQGTRLTVV.

In its sample, this clonotype was seen a few times. In DNA, the CDR3 is TGCGCCAGCAGCCAAGAAGGAGCGGGAGGCGGCACAGATACGCAGTATTTT. Its protein product is CASSQEGAGGGTDTQYF. This sequence joins TRBV4-3 and TRBJ2-3, with 9 bases lining up with TRBD2. Looked up from germline, CDR1 is LGHNA and CDR2 is YSLEER. The CDR3 is made up of 17 amino acids. The junction had 5 bases not matched to a gene; V was cut back by 0 bases and J by 1 base.

The chain combines TRBV28 with TRBJ2-7; D ambiguous. CDR3 size: 13 residues. Germline V gene sequence: CDR1 MDHEN, CDR2 SYDVKM. V was shortened by 10 bases and J by 0 bases, with 13 bases between the two germline ends. For the CDR3, the DNA is TGTGCCACCTACTCCGATAGCTCCTACGAGCAGTACTTC. It specifies CATYSDSSYEQYF.

This clonotype was observed at least ten times. This rearrangement joins TRBV7-2 to TRBJ2-1; D uncertain. Per the germline V gene, CDR1 is SGHTA and CDR2 is FQGNSA. Trimming pared 2 bases from V and 10 bases from J, leaving 6 bases between. This CDR3 has 11 amino acids. Written as DNA, the CDR3 is TGTGCCAGCAGCTTAAGAGGAGAGCAGTTCTTC. Translation gives CASSLRGEQFF.

Many counts were recorded for this clonotype. The chain combines TRBV11-1 with TRBJ1-5, with unresolved D. This CDR3 is built from 13 residues. Germline-derived CDR1 and CDR2 are SGHAT and FQDESV (reference sequence). V was pared by 2 bases and J by 1 base, with 3 bases between. Here the CDR3 reads CASSLSSNQPQHF. The CDR3 region has the DNA TGTGCCAGCAGCTTATCCAGCAATCAGCCCCAGCATTTT.

Worth noting for this clonotype: Germline and junction disagree at one end, which may indicate a read error. The rearrangement joins TRBV4-1 to TRBJ2-5; no firm D call. Germline V gene data show CDR1 as MGHRA and CDR2 as YSYEKL. CDR3 size: 14 residues. In DNA form, the CDR3 reads TGCGCCAGCAGCCAAGATATTTGGCCGCCGAGATTGCACTTC. Translated: CASSQDIWPPRLHF.